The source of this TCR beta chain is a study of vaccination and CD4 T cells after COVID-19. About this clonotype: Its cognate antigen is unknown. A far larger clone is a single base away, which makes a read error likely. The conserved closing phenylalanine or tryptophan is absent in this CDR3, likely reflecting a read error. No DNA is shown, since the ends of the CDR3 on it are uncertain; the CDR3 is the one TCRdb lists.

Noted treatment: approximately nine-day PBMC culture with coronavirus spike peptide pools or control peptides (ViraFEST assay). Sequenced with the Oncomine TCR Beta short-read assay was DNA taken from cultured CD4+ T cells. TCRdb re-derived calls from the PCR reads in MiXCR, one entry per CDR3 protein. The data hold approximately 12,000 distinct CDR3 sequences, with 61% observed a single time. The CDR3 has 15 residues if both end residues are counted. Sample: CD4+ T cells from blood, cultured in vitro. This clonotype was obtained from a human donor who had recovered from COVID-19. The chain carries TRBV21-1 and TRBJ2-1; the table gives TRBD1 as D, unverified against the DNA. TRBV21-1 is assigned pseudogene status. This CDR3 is CASSTRQGCFHEQYL.